The next 23 T cell receptor beta chains were all read from a single sample in a study of blood T cell repertoires in COVID-19. Clones were read by immunoSEQ multiplex PCR, and TCRdb kept only the in-frame ones, dropping some. The repertoire holds about 97,000 clones, just over 90% seen once, with about 1.8% in the top ten. Sequences were obtained from peripheral blood. Receptors were obtained from a man aged 55 to 70 with acute or convalescent COVID-19.

The V gene is TRBV5-1, the J gene TRBJ1-3; D not certain. The CDR3 has 16 residues. Germline CDR1 and CDR2: SGHRS and YFSETQ. V was pared by 0 bases and J by 3 bases, with 13 bases between. The DNA for the CDR3 is TGCGCCAGCAGCTTGGACTTGACGGGAAATGGAAACACCATATATTTT. It is translated as CASSLDLTGNGNTIYF.

The chain has TRBV12-3 or TRBV12-4 and TRBJ1-1, with D tentatively TRBD1 (6 bases). This CDR3 is built from 12 residues. The V end lost 5 bases, the J end lost 10 bases, and 14 bases lay between the germline ends. CDR3 residues: CASSPITGLAFF. The CDR3 nucleotides are TGTGCCAGCAGTCCTATCACAGGGTTAGCTTTCTTT.

CDR3: CAISEMEGNNQPQHF. DNA for the CDR3: TGTGCCATCAGTGAGATGGAGGGGAACAATCAGCCCCAGCATTTT. The chain carries TRBV10-3 and TRBJ1-5, with D possibly being TRBD1 (5 bases). The CDR3 contains 15 residues. The germline V and J ends were trimmed by 2 bases and 3 bases, with 11 bases remaining between them. Germline values: CDR1 ENHRY, CDR2 SYGVKD.

The chain carries TRBV30 and TRBJ1-1, with D perhaps TRBD1 (6 bases). The CDR3 covers 14 residues. Germline CDR1 reads GTSNPN; CDR2 reads SVGIG (reference sequence). Trimming removed 0 bases from V and 6 bases from J, with 14 bases in between. CDR3 DNA sequence: TGTGCCTGGAGTGTTGGCAGGGGCGACGCTGAAGCTTTCTTT. Translated: CAWSVGRGDAEAFF.

With respect to this clone: Other DNA sequences in this specimen translate into the identical CDR3. The V gene is TRBV2, the J gene TRBJ2-1, with 10 positions matching TRBD2. The CDR3 has 15 amino acids. The trim removed 5 bases at V and 4 bases at J, leaving 5 bases unmatched. Germline V gives CDR1 SNHLY, CDR2 FYNNEI. Written as DNA, the CDR3 is TGTGCCAGCAGTCGTAGCGGGGGGTCTTACAATGAGCAGTTCTTC. Its protein is CASSRSGGSYNEQFF.

This rearrangement joins TRBV18 to TRBJ2-4; TRBD1 aligns across 9 bases. The CDR3 sequence is 14 residues long. CDR1 and CDR2 (germline): KGHSH, LQKENI. Germline trimming cut 4 bases from V and 8 bases from J; bases unmatched to any gene: 6. DNA of the CDR3: TGTGCCAGCTCACGAGACAGGGGGAAGGACATTCAGTACTTC. Residues: CASSRDRGKDIQYF.

V and J are TRBV13 and TRBJ2-2; 8 nucleotides agree with TRBD2. The trim removed 5 bases at V and 6 bases at J, leaving 17 bases unmatched. CDR3 length equals 18 residues. In germline, CDR1 is PRHDT, CDR2 FYEKMQ (reference sequence). CDR3 residues: CASSPIGGGRRFAGELFF. CDR3 coding DNA: TGTGCCAGCAGCCCCATCGGGGGGGGTAGACGGTTCGCCGGGGAGCTGTTTTTT.

The gene calls are TRBV2 and TRBJ2-2; 11 bases are shared with TRBD2. The trim removed 4 bases at V and 9 bases at J, leaving 4 bases unmatched. From germline, CDR1 is SNHLY and CDR2 FYNNEI. The CDR3 loop spans 14 amino acids. The CDR3 reads CASSGLAGGRELFF. CDR3 in DNA: TGTGCCAGCAGTGGCCTAGCGGGGGGTAGGGAGCTGTTTTTT.

This clone was recorded only once. The chain employs TRBV7-2 and TRBJ1-1; perhaps TRBD1 as D (5 bases). The CDR3 runs 14 residues. Per germline, CDR1 SGHTA and CDR2 FQGNSA. V was clipped by 4 bases and J by 4 bases, with 13 bases between them. The CDR3 region has the DNA TGTGCCAGCAGCTCAGATCAGGGTTTCACTGAAGCTTTCTTT. This gives the protein CASSSDQGFTEAFF.

This clone was seen a handful of times. The chain is built from TRBV11-2 and TRBJ1-2; tentative D call: TRBD1 (5 bases). The length of the CDR3 is 14 residues. V gave up 2 bases and J gave up 5 bases, with 12 bases separating them. CDR1 is SGHAT, CDR2 FQNNGV, per germline. DNA of the CDR3: TGTGCCAGCAGCTTACCCGCTCGGGGGTATGGCTACACCTTC. This codes for CASSLPARGYGYTF.

The chain recombines TRBV6-2 or TRBV6-3 with TRBJ1-2; no firm D call. The V end lost 6 bases, the J end lost 9 bases, and 14 bases lay between the germline ends. CDR1 and CDR2 (germline): MNHEY, SVGEGT. The length of the CDR3 is 12 residues. The CDR3 DNA is TGTGCCAGCAGCCCCCGGGAGGGAAGCTACACCTTC. Amino acid sequence: CASSPREGSYTF.

The J gene is TRBJ1-1, the V gene TRBV19, with 7 nucleotides matching TRBD1. The CDR3 has 14 amino acids. CDR1 is LNHDA and CDR2 is SQIVND in the germline V gene (reference sequence). The trim removed 5 bases at V and 11 bases at J, leaving 14 bases unmatched. The CDR3 reads CASSAWGQTRWAFF. CDR3 nucleotide sequence: TGTGCCAGTAGTGCTTGGGGACAGACTAGGTGGGCTTTCTTT.

The rearrangement uses TRBV29-1 and TRBJ2-2; D possibly corresponds to TRBD2 (6 bases). The CDR3 sequence is 14 residues long. Germline V CDR1 and CDR2: SQVTM, ANQGSEA. V was pared by 8 bases and J by 1 base, with 14 bases between. In nucleotides, the CDR3 is TGCAGCATCGATGGGGGACTGAACACCGGGGAGCTGTTTTTT. Translated: CSIDGGLNTGELFF.

V is TRBV25-1 and J is TRBJ2-6, with 9 nucleotides matching TRBD1. In germline, CDR1 is MGHDK, CDR2 SYGVNS. CDR3 length: 18 residues. V lost 3 bases and J lost 4; bases outside the gene matches: 10. The CDR3 DNA sequence: TGTGCCAGCAGTGACGGCCCGGGACAGGGAGCCGGGGCCAACGTCCTGACTTTC. Encoded protein: CASSDGPGQGAGANVLTF.

The gene calls are TRBV10-2 and TRBJ1-2, with a weak D call TRBD1 (5 bases). The V end lost 3 bases, the J end lost 4 bases, and 9 bases lay between the germline ends. CDR1 WSHSY and CDR2 SAAADI come from the germline V gene. The CDR3 length is 13 residues. The CDR3 here is CASSDLGAYGYTF. In nucleotides, the CDR3 is TGCGCCAGCAGTGATCTAGGGGCCTATGGCTACACCTTC.

This chain uses TRBV4-1 with TRBJ2-1, with D unclear. This CDR3 is built from 16 residues. Trimming shortened V by 0 bases and J by 0 bases, and 9 bases separated the two germline ends. The germline CDR1 and CDR2 sequences are MGHRA and YSYEKL. CDR3 nucleotides: TGCGCCAGCAGCCAAGACCGGTTGTCCTCCTACAATGAGCAGTTCTTC. It encodes CASSQDRLSSYNEQFF.

The chain employs TRBV6-1 and TRBJ2-7; possibly TRBD2 for D (5 bases). Per germline, CDR1 MNHNS and CDR2 SASEGT. CDR3 length: 15 residues. V lost 0 bases and J lost 5, with 14 bases in between. CDR3 in DNA: TGTGCCAGCAGTGAAGCGTTGTTGGCGCGGGACGAGCAGTACTTC. Translating gives CASSEALLARDEQYF.

This sequence joins TRBV10-3 and TRBJ2-2; D is unclear. The ends were cut back, 0 bases at V and 7 bases at J, with 6 bases in the middle. From germline, CDR1 is ENHRY and CDR2 SYGVKD. CDR3 size: 13 residues. The DNA for the CDR3 is TGTGCCATCAGTGAGTCGAGCATCGGGGAGCTGTTTTTT. Protein sequence: CAISESSIGELFF.

This chain uses TRBV30 with TRBJ1-2, with a possible D match to TRBD1 (6 bases). The germline V gene has CDR1 GTSNPN and CDR2 SVGIG (reference sequence). V gave up 5 bases and J gave up 4 bases, with 14 bases separating them. This CDR3 has 13 amino acids. CDR3 sequence: CAWGTGGGYGYTF. CDR3 nucleotides: TGTGCCTGGGGGACGGGGGGCGGCTATGGCTACACCTTC.

The chain recombines TRBV6-5 with TRBJ1-1, with 7 bases lining up with TRBD1. This CDR3 is 14 amino acids long. J gave up 1 base and V 6 bases, and 5 bases lay outside the gene matches. Germline CDR1 MNHEY, CDR2 SVGAGI. CDR3 residues: CASRDGTANTEAFF. Here the CDR3 DNA reads TGTGCCAGCAGAGACGGGACAGCGAACACTGAAGCTTTCTTT.

The genes are TRBV7-8 and TRBJ1-1, with a possible D match to TRBD1 (6 bases). Germline CDR1 reads SGHVS; CDR2 reads FQNEAQ. V was pared by 2 bases and J by 4 bases, with 11 bases between. The CDR3 is 14 amino acids. In DNA form, the CDR3 reads TGTGCCAGCAGCTTACCTCTGGGGGCCACTGAAGCTTTCTTT. Translating gives CASSLPLGATEAFF.

The gene calls are TRBV5-1 and TRBJ2-1, with 11 bases aligning to TRBD2. Germline CDR1 and CDR2: SGHRS and YFSETQ. This CDR3 is built from 16 residues. With V trimmed by 3 bases and J by 7 bases, 9 bases remained unmatched. CDR3 sequence: CASSWGGSSGGNEQFF. DNA for the CDR3: TGCGCCAGCAGCTGGGGTGGCTCTAGCGGGGGGAATGAGCAGTTCTTC.

The chain employs TRBV24-1 and TRBJ1-5; 7 bases map to TRBD1. J gave up 3 bases and V 5 bases, and 6 bases lay outside the gene matches. CDR1 and CDR2 (germline): KGHDR, SFDVKD. The CDR3 is made up of 15 amino acids. For the CDR3, the DNA is TGTGCCACCAGTGGCGGCAGGGGGAACAATCAGCCCCAGCATTTT. Its protein is CATSGGRGNNQPQHF.